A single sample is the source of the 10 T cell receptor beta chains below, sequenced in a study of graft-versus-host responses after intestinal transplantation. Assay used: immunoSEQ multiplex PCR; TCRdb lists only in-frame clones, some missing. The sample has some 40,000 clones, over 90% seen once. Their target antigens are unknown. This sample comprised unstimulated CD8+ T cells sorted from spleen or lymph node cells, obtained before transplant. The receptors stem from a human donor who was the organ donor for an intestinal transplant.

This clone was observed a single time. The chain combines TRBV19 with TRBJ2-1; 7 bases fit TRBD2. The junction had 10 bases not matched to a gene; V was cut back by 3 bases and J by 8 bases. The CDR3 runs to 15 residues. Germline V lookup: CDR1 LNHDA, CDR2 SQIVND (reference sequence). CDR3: CASSIRGRALDEQFF. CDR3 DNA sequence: TGTGCCAGTAGTATCAGAGGGAGGGCCTTGGATGAGCAGTTCTTC.

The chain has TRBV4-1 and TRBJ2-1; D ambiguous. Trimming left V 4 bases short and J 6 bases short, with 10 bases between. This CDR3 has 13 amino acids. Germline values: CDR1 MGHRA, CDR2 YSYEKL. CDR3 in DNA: TGCGCCAGCAGCCGTAACCCCTCCAATGAGCAGTTCTTC. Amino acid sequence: CASSRNPSNEQFF.

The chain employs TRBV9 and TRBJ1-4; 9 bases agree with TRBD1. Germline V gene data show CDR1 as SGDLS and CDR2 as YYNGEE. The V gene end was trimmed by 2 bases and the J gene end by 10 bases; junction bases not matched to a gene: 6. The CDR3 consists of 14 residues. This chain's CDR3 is CASSVGTGRGKLFF. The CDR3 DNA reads TGTGCCAGCAGCGTCGGGACAGGGCGAGGAAAACTGTTTTTT. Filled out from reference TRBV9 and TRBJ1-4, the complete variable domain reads DSGVTQTPKHLITATGQRVTLRCSPRSGDLSVYWYQQSLDQGLQFLIQYYNGEERAKGNILERFSAQQFPDLHSELNLSSLELGDSALYFCASSVGTGRGKLFFGSGTQLSVL.

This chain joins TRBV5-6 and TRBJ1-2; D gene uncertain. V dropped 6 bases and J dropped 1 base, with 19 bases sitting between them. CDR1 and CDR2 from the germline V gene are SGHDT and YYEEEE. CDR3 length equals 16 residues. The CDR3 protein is CASTPQRWSLNYGYTF. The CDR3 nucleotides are TGTGCCAGCACCCCCCAAAGGTGGAGTCTTAACTATGGCTACACCTTC.

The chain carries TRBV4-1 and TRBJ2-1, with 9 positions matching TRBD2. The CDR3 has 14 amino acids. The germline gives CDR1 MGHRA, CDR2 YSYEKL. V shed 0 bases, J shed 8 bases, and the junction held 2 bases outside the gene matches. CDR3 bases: TGCGCCAGCAGCCAAGATGTAGCGGGAGATGAGCAGTTCTTC. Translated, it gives CASSQDVAGDEQFF.

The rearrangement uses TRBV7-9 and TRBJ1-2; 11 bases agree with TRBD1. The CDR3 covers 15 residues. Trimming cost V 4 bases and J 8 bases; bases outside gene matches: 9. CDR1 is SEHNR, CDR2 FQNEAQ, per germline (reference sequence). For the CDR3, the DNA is TGTGCCAGCAGCTCCTTCCGGGACAGGGGGATCGGCTACACCTTC. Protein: CASSSFRDRGIGYTF.

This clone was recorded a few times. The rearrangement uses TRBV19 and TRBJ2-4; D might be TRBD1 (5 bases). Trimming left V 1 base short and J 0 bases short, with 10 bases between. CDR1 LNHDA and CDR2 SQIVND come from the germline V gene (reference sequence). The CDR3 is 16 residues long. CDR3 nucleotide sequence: TGTGCCAGTAGTATAGGGACACAGCTAGCCAAAAACATTCAGTACTTC. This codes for CASSIGTQLAKNIQYF.

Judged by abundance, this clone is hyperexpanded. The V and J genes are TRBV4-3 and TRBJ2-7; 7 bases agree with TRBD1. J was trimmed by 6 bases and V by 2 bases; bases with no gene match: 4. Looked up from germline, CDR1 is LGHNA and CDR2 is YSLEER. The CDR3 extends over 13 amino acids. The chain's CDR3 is CASSQRTGREQYF. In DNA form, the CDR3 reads TGCGCCAGCAGCCAAAGGACAGGACGCGAGCAGTACTTC.

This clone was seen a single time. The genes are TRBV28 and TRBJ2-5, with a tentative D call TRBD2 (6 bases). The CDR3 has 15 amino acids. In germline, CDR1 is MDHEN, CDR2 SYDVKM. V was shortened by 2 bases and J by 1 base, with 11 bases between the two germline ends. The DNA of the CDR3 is TGTGCCAGCAGTTTAGGAGGGGAGGTCCAAGAGACCCAGTACTTC. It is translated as CASSLGGEVQETQYF.

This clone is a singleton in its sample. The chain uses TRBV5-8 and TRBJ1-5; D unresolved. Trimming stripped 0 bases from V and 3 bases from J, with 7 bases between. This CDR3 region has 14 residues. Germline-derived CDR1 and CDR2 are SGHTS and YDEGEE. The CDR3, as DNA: TGTGCCAGCAGCTTGGAGCTCAACAATCAGCCCCAGCATTTT. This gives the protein CASSLELNNQPQHF.